This TCR beta chain was recovered during a study of OX40 agonist ivuxolimab in advanced cancers. Study details: Every 2 weeks, ivuxolimab was infused into the patients intravenously at between 0.01 and 10 mg/kg. The eligibility criteria allowed prior anti-PD-1, anti-PD-L1 or anti-CTLA-4 therapy, and approximately 40% had some. General study results and limits: Also present in some nonresponders was a low level of normalized T-cell clonal expansion.

Trimming removed 3 bases at V and 5 bases at J, with 11 bases between. This CDR3 has 14 residues. Germline CDR1 SEHNR, CDR2 FQNEAQ (reference sequence). Profiled with immunoSEQ multiplex PCR; TCRdb holds only in-frame clones, not every one. Of about 70,000 clones listed, about 90% are singletons. A word on this clone: Its specificity is not known.

Collection of blood occurred at baseline, at cycle 4 day 1, and at cycle 7 day 1. This chain joins TRBV7-9 and TRBJ2-1; tentatively, D is TRBD1 (5 bases). The sequence was collected from an adult with an advanced solid tumor such as melanoma, head and neck, liver or kidney cancer. Sequenced here: CD4+ or CD8+ T cells sorted from blood, sampled in a trial of the OX40 agonist ivuxolimab. The chain's CDR3 is CASSFGLQDNEQFF. The CDR3 DNA reads as TGTGCCAGCAGCTTTGGGTTACAGGACAATGAGCAGTTCTTC.